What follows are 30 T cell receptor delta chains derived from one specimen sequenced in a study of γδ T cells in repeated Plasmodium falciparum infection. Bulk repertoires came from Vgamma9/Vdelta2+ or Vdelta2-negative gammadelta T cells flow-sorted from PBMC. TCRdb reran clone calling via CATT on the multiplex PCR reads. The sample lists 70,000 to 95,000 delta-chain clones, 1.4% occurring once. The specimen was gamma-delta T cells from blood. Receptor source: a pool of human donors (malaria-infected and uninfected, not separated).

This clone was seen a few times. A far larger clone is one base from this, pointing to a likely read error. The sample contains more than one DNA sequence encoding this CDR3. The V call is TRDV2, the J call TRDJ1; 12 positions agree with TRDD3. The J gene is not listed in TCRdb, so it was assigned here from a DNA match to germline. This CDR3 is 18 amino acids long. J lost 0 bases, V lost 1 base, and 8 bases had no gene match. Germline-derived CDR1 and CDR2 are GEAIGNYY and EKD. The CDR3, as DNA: TGTGCCTGTGACACGGTCTCTGGGGGATACGCACACACCGATAAACTCATCTTT. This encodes CACDTVSGGYAHTDKLIF.

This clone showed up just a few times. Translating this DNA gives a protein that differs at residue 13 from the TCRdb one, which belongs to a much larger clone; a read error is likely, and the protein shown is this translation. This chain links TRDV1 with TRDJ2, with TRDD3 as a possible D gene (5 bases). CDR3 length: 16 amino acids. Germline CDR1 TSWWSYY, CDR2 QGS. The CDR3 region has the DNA TGTGCTCTTGGGGAATGGGGCTGTGGGAGGACAGCACGACTCTTCTTT. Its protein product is CALGEWGCGRTARLFF.

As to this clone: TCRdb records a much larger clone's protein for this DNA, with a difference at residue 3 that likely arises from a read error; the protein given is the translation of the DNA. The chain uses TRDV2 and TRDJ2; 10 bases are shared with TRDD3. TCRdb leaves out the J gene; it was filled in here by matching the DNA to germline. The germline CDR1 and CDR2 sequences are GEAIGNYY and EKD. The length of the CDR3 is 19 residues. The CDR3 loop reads CARDPIGVGDTPLTAQLFF. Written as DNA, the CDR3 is TGTGCCCGTGACCCCATAGGGGTGGGGGATACACCTTTGACAGCACAACTCTTCTTT.

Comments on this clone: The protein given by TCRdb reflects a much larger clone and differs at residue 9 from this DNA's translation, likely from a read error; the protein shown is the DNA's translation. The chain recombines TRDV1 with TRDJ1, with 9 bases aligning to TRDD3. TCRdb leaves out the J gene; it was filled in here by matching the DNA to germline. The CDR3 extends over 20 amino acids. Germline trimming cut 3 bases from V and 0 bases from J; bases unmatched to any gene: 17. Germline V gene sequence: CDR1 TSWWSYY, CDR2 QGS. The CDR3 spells CALGDRRARGYELYTDKLIF. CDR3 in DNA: TGTGCTCTTGGGGACCGGAGAGCTAGGGGATACGAGTTGTACACCGATAAACTCATCTTT.

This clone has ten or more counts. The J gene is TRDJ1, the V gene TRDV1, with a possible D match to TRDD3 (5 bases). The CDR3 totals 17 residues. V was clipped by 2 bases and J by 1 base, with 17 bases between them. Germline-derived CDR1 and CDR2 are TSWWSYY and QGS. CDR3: CALGEVTVLVFTDKLIF. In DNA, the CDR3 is TGTGCTCTTGGGGAAGTTACCGTACTGGTTTTCACCGATAAACTCATCTTT.

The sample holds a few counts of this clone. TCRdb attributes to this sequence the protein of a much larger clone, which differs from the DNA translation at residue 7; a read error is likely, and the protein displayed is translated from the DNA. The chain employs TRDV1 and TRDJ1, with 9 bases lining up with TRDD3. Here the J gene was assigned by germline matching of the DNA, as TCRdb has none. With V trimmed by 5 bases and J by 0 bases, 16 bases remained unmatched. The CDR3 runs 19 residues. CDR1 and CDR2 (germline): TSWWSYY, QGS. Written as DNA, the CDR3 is TGTGCTCTTGGGTCCCCATGGGGATACGGTCCTCCGTACACCGATAAACTCATCTTT. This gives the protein CALGSPWGYGPPYTDKLIF.

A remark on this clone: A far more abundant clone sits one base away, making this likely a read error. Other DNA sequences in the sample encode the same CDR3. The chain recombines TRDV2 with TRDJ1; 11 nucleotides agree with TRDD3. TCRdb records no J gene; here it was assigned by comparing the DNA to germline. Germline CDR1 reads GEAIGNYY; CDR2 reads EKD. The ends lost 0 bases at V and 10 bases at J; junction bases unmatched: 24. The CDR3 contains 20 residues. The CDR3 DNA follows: TGTGCCTGTGACACCGTATGGCGCGGGGAGATGGGGGATACGGGACCTGGACTCATCTTT. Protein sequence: CACDTVWRGEMGDTGPGLIF.

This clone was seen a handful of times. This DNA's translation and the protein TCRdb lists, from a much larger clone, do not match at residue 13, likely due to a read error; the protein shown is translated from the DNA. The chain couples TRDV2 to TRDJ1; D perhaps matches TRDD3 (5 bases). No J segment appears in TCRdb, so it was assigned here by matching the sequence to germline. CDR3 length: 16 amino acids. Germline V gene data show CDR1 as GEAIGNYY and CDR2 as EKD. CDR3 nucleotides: TGTGCCTGTGTCCCTCTCTCTCAGGGGAACACCGATAGACTCATCTTT. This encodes CACVPLSQGNTDRLIF.

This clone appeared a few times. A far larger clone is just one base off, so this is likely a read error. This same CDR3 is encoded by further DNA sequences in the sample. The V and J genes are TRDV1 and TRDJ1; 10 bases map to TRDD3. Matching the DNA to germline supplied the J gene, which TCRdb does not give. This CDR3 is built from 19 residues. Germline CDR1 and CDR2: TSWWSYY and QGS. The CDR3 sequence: CALGDFLLWGIPQGGKLIF. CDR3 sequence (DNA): TGCGCTCTTGGGGATTTCCTGTTATGGGGGATACCTCAGGGGGGTAAACTCATCTTT.

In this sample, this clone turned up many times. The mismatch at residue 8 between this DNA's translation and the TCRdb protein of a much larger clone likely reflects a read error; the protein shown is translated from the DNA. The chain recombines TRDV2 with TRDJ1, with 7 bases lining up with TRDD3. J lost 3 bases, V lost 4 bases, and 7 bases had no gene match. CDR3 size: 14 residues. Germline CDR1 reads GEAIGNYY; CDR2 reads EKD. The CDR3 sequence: CACERIRGADKLIF. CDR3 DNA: TGTGCCTGTGAGCGGATACGCGGGGCCGATAAACTCATCTTT.

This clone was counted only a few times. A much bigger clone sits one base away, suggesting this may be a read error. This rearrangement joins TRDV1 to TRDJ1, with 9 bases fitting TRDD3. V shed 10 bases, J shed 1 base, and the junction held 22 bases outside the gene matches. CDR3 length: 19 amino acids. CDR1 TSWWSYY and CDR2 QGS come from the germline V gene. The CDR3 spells CAHGKDFVLGEITTDKLIF. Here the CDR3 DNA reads TGTGCTCATGGTAAAGACTTCGTACTGGGGGAGATAACCACCGATAAACTCATCTTT.

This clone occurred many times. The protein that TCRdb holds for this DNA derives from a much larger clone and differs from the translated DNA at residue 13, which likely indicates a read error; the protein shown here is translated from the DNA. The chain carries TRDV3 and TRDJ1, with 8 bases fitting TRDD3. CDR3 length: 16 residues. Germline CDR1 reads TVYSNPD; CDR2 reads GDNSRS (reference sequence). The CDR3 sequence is CAFRNGGSSYTDRLIF. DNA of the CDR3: TGTGCCTTTAGGAATGGGGGATCCAGTTACACCGATAGACTCATCTTT. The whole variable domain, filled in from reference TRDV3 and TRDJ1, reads CDKVTQSSPDQTVASGSEVVLLCTYDTVYSNPDLFWYRIRPDYSFQFVFYGDNSRSEGADFTQGRFSVKHILTQKAFHLVISPVRTEDSATYYCAFRNGGSSYTDRLIFGKGTRVTVEP.

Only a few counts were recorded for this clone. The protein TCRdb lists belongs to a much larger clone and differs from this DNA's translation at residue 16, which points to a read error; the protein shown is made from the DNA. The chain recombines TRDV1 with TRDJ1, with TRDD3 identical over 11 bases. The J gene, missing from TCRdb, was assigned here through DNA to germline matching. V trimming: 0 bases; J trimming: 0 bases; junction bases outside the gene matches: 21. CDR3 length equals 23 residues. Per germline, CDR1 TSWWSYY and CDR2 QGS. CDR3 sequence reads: CALGELPPYPLVLGDMYTDKLIF. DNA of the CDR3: TGTGCTCTTGGGGAACTTCCCCCCTACCCTCTTGTACTGGGGGATATGTACACCGATAAACTCATCTTT.

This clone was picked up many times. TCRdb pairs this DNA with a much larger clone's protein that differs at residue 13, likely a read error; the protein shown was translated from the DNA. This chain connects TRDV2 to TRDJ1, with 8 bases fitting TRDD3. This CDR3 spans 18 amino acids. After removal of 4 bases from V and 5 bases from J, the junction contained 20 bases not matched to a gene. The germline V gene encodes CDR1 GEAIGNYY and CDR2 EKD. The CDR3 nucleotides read TGTGCCTGTGAAGGGATACGCGAAGGGAAAGCATCCACAGATAAACTCATCTTT. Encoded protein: CACEGIREGKASTDKLIF.

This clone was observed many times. The DNA of the CDR3 is TGTGCTCTTGGGGAACCGGGGGCTTCTTCACATGGGGACAACACCGATAAACTCATCTTT. It codes for CALGEPGASSHGDNTDKLIF. This chain links TRDV1 with TRDJ1, with D possibly matching TRDD3 (5 bases). This CDR3 has 20 residues. Germline lookup yields CDR1 TSWWSYY and CDR2 QGS. V lost 1 base, J lost 0 bases, and 24 bases lay in between.

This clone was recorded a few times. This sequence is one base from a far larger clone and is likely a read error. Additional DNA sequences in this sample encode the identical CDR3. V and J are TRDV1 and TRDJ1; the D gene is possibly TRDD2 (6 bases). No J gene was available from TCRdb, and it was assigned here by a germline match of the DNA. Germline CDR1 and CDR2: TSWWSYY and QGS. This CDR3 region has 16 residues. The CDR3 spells CALGDPSRRYTDKLIF. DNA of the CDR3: TGTGCTCTTGGGGATCCTTCCCGACGGTACACCGACAAACTCATCTTT.

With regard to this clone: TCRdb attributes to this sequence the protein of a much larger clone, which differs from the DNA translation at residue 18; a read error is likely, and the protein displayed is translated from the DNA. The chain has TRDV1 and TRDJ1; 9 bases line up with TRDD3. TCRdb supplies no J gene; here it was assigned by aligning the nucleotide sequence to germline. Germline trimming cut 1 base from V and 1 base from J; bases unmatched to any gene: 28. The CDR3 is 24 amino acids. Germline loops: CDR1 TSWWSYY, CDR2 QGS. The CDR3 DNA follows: TGTGCTCTTGGGGAACCTCTGTCAAGCCTGGCCCAAGAGCTGGGGGATCCGTGCACCGATAAACTCATCTTT. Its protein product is CALGEPLSSLAQELGDPCTDKLIF.

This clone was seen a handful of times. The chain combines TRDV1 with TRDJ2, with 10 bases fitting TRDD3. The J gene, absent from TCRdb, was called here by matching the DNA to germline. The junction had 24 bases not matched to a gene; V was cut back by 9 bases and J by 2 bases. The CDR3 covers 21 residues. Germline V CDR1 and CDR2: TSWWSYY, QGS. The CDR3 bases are TGTGCTCTCCGCCCGGGCCTTCCTTCCCACTGGGGGATTGGGTTGACAGCACAACTCTTCTTT. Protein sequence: CALRPGLPSHWGIGLTAQLFF.

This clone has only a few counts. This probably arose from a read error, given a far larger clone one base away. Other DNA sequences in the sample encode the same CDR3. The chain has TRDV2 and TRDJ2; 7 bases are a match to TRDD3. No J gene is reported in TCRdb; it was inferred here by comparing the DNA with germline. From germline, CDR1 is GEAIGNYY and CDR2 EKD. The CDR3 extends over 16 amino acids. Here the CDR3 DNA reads TGTGCCTGCGACACCGTTGGGGGAGCTTTGACAGCACAACTCTTCTTT. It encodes CACDTVGGALTAQLFF.

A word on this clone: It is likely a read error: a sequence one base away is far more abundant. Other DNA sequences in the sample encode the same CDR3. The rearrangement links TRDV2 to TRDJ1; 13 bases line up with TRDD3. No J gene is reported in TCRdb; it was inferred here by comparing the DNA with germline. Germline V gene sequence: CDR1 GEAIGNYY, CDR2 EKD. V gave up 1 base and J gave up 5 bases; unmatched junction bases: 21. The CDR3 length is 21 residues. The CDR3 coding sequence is TGTGCCTGTGACACTTTACTGGGGGATACGCATGGCAGGGCCGGAACTGATAAACTCATCTTT. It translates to CACDTLLGDTHGRAGTDKLIF.

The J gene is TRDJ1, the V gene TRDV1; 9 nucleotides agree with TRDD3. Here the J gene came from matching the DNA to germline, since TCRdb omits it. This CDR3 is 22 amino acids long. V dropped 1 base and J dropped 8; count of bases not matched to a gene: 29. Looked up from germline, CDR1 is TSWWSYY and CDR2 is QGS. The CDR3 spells CALGERRYATPSQRDWGNKLIF. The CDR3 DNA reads TGTGCTCTTGGGGAACGGAGGTATGCAACCCCCTCTCAAAGAGACTGGGGGAACAAACTCATCTTT.

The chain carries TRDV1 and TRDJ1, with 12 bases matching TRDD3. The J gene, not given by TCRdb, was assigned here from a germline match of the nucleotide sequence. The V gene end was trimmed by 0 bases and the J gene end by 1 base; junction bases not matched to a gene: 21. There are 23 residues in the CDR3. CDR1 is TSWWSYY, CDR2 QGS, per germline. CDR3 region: CALGELNGTFARLGDTPTDKLIF. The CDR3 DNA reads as TGTGCTCTTGGGGAACTAAATGGGACCTTCGCTCGACTGGGGGATACACCCACCGATAAACTCATCTTT.

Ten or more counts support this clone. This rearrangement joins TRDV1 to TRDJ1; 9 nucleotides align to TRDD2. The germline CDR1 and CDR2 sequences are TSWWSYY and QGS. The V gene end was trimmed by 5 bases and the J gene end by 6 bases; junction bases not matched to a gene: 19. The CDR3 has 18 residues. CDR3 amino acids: CALGPLPTFGLGAYKLIF. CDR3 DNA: TGTGCTCTTGGGCCCCTTCCTACGTTTGGGCTGGGGGCCTATAAACTCATCTTT.

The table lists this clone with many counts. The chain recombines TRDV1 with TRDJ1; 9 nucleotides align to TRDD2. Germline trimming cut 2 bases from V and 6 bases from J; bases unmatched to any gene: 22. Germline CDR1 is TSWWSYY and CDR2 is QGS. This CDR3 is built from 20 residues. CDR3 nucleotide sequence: TGTGCTCTTGGGGAAGGCCTTCCTACGGAGGGGACCATGGGGGTACATAAACTCATCTTT. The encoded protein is CALGEGLPTEGTMGVHKLIF.

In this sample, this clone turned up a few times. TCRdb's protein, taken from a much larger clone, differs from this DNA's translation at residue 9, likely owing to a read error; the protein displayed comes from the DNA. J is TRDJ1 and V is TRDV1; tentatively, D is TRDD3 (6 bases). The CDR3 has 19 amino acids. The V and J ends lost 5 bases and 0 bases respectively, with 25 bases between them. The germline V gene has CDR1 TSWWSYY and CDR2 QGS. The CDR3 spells CALGSPGGHGPPYTDKLIF. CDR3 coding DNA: TGTGCTCTTGGGTCCCCAGGGGGACACGGTCCTCCGTACACCGATAAACTCATCTTT.

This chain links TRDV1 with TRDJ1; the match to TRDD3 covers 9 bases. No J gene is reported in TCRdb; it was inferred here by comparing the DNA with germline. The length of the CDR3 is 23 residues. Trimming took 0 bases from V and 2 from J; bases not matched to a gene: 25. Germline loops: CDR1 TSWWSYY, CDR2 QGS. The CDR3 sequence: CALGELDPDPTYWGDTGTDKLIF. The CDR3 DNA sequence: TGTGCTCTTGGGGAACTTGACCCGGATCCTACCTACTGGGGGGATACTGGAACCGATAAACTCATCTTT.

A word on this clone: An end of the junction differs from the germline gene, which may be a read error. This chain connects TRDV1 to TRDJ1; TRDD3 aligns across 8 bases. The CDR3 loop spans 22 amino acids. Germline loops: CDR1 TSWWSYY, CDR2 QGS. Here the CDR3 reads CALGELYDWWLGDDSATDKPIF. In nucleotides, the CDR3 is TGTGCTCTTGGGGAACTTTACGATTGGTGGTTGGGGGATGACTCGGCCACCGATAAACCCATCTTT.

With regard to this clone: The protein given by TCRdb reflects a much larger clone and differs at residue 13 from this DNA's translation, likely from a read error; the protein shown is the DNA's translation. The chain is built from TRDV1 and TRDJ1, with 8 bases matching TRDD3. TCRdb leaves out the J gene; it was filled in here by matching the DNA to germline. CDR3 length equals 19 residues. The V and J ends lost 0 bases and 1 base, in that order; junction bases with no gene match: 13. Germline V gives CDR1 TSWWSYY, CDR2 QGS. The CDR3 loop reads CALGELSYQGDSCTDKLIF. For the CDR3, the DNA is TGTGCTCTTGGGGAACTATCCTACCAGGGGGATAGCTGCACCGATAAACTCATCTTT.

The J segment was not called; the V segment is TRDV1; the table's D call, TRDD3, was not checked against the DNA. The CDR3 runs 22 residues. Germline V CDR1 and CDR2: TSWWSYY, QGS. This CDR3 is CALGERRSRRETGGSPTDKLTF. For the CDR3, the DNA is TGTGCTCTTGGGGAACGGAGGTCCCGCCGAGAGACTGGGGGGTCCCCAACCGATAAACTCACCTTT.

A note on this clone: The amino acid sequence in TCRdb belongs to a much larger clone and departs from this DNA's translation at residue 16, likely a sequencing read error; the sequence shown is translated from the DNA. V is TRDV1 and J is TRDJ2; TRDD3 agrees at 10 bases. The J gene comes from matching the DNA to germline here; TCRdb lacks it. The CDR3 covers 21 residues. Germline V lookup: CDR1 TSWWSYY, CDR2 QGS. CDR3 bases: TGTGCTCTTGGGGTTTCCTCGTACTGGGGGATCCAAACTTCTTTGGCAGCACAACTCTTCTTT. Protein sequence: CALGVSSYWGIQTSLAAQLFF.